This TCR beta chain was recovered during a study of regulatory T cells in long-lasting Graves disease (dated by TCRdb to about 2021). The study in broad terms: Persistent Graves' disease meant more than 5 years of antithyroid drug treatment with TSH receptor autoantibodies that stayed positive. The study was registered as a clinical trial and conducted in China. On average, persistent Graves' disease patients in the clinical cohort had been on antithyroid drugs for approximately ten years. TCR sequencing covered some 13 persistent and around 20 newly diagnosed Graves' disease patients, some 33 samples in total. This study used TCR sequencing and RNA sequencing of peripheral blood to compare persistent Graves' disease patients against newly diagnosed Graves' disease patients.

In the paper's terms, the time point label means: persistent/refractory GD, antithyroid drugs over 5 years with positive TRAb. For both TCR sequencing and RNA sequencing, RNA was extracted from PBMCs using TRIzol. The diagnosis of Graves' disease was made according to American Thyroid Association guidelines. Patients were recruited from an endocrinology department in Xi'an, China. Each patient gave approximately 8.8 milliliters of peripheral blood, collected in an EDTA anticoagulant tube. PBMCs were isolated by Ficoll Paque Plus density gradient separation without further T cell sorting. RNA quality was checked with an Agilent 2100 Bioanalyzer and agarose gel, and concentration with a NanoDrop 2000. According to the germline V gene (reference sequence), CDR1 reads LNHDA and CDR2 reads SQIVND. The CDR3 sequence holds 13 residues, the cysteine and phenylalanine included. Only the CDR3 part of the read is kept: 39 bases, read in frame from the first base. V is clipped by 5 bases and J by 8 bases, and the sequence between their germline boundaries is 15 bases long.

Results the study describes overall, beyond this receptor: Persistent disease showed preferential use of TRBV28, TRBJ1-2 and TRBJ2-5, whereas newly diagnosed disease favored TRBV20-1 and TRBJ2-1. Only peripheral blood was studied, because thyroid tissue, the primary lesion, was inaccessible. Lower TCR Shannon entropy and fewer highly expanded clones were observed in persistent Graves' disease patients than in newly diagnosed patients, which suggested clonal expansion. A larger number of public clonotypes was shared among persistent patients (about 2,700) than among newly diagnosed patients (approximately 930). As a limitation, the authors acknowledged that the small sample size may reduce accuracy. Only the TCR beta chain was sequenced and analyzed.

To prepare the library, multiplex PCR was applied. TCRdb records Illumina HiSeq 4000 as the sequencer. To build TCR beta libraries, CDR3 regions were amplified by Arm-PCR using iRepertoire HTBI primers. Before sequencing, the PCR products went through gel purification. On the study's bioinformatics: Across samples, 60 to 80 TRBV and 13 to 15 TRBJ segments were identified and used for gene usage analysis of CDR3 amino acid clonotypes. COPE and FqMerger were used to merge the filtered high-quality paired reads into contigs. BLAST was used to align contigs to the IMGT TRBV, TRBD and TRBJ reference genes, and CDR3 was defined following IMGT. Highly expanded clones were defined as clonotypes with a frequency above 0.1%. Shannon entropy served as the measure of repertoire diversity, while the Gini coefficient captured V-J evenness. A clonotype was considered public if more than one individual shared it. TCRdb applied fastp at Q25 and MiXCR to the public reads, then kept only in-frame beta chains. A single entry per CDR3 protein holds the most common genes and DNA from its merged rows. V and J calls and clone size were set by TCRdb, not the authors. Present in this sample are around 300,000 distinct CDR3 sequences, 20% to 25% of which were seen just once. The ten top clones hold 45% to 70% of the sample.

This clonotype turned up a few times. Its antigen is still unknown. The sample holds no much larger clone one base away, and base qualities are not on file. The sequencing used peripheral blood mononuclear cells (PBMCs), collected when the disease was refractory, from a patient treated with antithyroid drugs. This sequence originates from a female donor with Graves disease. The chain was built from TRBV19 and TRBJ1-1; too little of a D gene remains to name it. The CDR3 region reads CASSATAITEAFF. The nucleotide sequence reads as follows: TGTGCCAGTAGTGCAACAGCGATAACAGAAGCTTTCTTT.